One and the same sample provided the 29 T cell receptor beta chains below, sequenced in a study of blood T cells in healthy people across ages. Primed by a sample-barcoded 5' primer and a J-beta primer mix, a second PCR proceeded for about 7 to 11 cycles. A single record per CDR3 protein comes from TCRdb applying MiXCR to the 5' RACE reads. Of about 650,000 distinct CDR3 sequences in the sample, about 50% are singletons; the top ten hold 13%. The sample consisted of blood. All receptors come from a woman older than 75 in good health.

V and J are TRBV5-1 and TRBJ2-3; 7 nucleotides agree with TRBD2. After removal of 0 bases from V and 6 bases from J, the junction contained 4 bases not matched to a gene. Germline V gene lookup returns CDR1 SGHRS and CDR2 YFSETQ. The CDR3 is made up of 14 amino acids. CDR3 region: CASSLALGGDTQYF. The CDR3 DNA reads TGCGCCAGCAGCTTGGCCCTGGGAGGGGATACGCAGTATTTT.

This clonotype has a count of ten or more. This rearrangement joins TRBV27 to TRBJ2-1, with 10 bases that match TRBD1. The CDR3 consists of 15 residues. Looked up from germline, CDR1 is MNHEY and CDR2 is SMNVEV (reference sequence). V lost 8 bases and J lost 5; bases outside the gene matches: 9. Written as DNA, the CDR3 is TGTGCCAGCCGTCGGGGACAGGGGCTAAACAATGAGCAGTTCTTC. Amino acid sequence: CASRRGQGLNNEQFF.

This clonotype has a count of ten or more. V and J are TRBV20-1 and TRBJ2-3, with TRBD2 matching 8 bases. The J segment lost 6 bases and the V segment lost 2 bases, leaving 7 bases of the junction unmatched. This CDR3 has 14 residues. Germline CDR1 and CDR2: DFQATT and SNEGSKA (reference sequence). In DNA, the CDR3 is TGCAGTGCTAGAAGGGCGGGGGGCCCCGATACGCAGTATTTT. Its protein product is CSARRAGGPDTQYF.

For this clonotype: With a much larger clone just one base away, this may be a read error. CDR3 sequence reads: CASSSQGGSYGYTF. The CDR3 region has the DNA TGTGCCAGCAGTTCACAGGGCGGGAGCTATGGCTACACCTTC. J is TRBJ1-2 and V is TRBV2; D possibly corresponds to TRBD1 (6 bases). The germline CDR1 and CDR2 sequences are SNHLY and FYNNEI. This CDR3 contains 14 residues. V lost 5 bases, J lost 4 bases, and 14 bases lay in between.

The genes are TRBV29-1 and TRBJ2-4, with 13 bases aligning to TRBD2. Germline V gene data show CDR1 as SQVTM and CDR2 as ANQGSEA. Trimming removed 0 bases from V and 13 bases from J; junction bases left unmatched: 6. This CDR3 contains 14 residues. CDR3 nucleotides: TGCAGCGTTGAAGATCAAGGACTAGCGGGGGAGCAGTACTTC. The encoded protein is CSVEDQGLAGEQYF.

This clonotype has a count of ten or more. The chain has TRBV30 and TRBJ2-7; no firm D call. Germline assignment: CDR1 GTSNPN and CDR2 SVGIG (reference sequence). The CDR3 is 13 amino acids. V was pared by 4 bases and J by 3 bases, with 13 bases between. The CDR3: CAWTVMAIYEQYF. The CDR3 DNA is TGTGCCTGGACGGTTATGGCGATCTACGAGCAGTACTTC. The whole variable domain, filled in from reference TRBV30 and TRBJ2-7, reads SQTIHQWPATLVQPVGSPLSLECTVEGTSNPNLYWYRQAAGRGLQLLFYSVGIGQISSEVPQNLSASRPQDRQFILSSKKLLLSDSGFYLCAWTVMAIYEQYFGPGTRLTVT.

This clonotype was counted only a few times. The chain recombines TRBV12-3 or TRBV12-4 with TRBJ2-3, with D perhaps TRBD2 (6 bases). The germline V and J ends were trimmed by 6 bases and 4 bases, with 17 bases remaining between them. The CDR3 sequence is 15 residues long. The CDR3 coding sequence is TGTGCCAGCAGGTTGACTAGACGCCGGGCAGATACGCAGTATTTT. This encodes CASRLTRRRADTQYF.

This clonotype was detected a few times. V gene TRBV29-1 combines with J gene TRBJ2-1; 9 bases map to TRBD1. The CDR3 has 16 residues. Germline values: CDR1 SQVTM, CDR2 ANQGSEA. V lost 7 bases, J lost 7 bases, and 17 bases stayed unmatched. The CDR3 nucleotides read TGCAGCGGTCGATCAGGGGGGACAGGGAGGGGGAATGAGCAGTTCTTC. Amino acid sequence: CSGRSGGTGRGNEQFF.

About this clonotype: Since a much larger clone is just one base distant, this may be a read error. The V and J genes are TRBV5-1 and TRBJ2-1; the D gene is possibly TRBD1 (5 bases). The J call may be faulty, since TRBJ2-7 better matches the DNA end. There are 14 residues in the CDR3. CDR1 and CDR2 (germline): SGHRS, YFSETQ. The CDR3 coding sequence is TGCGCCAGCAGGGTTTTAACAGGAAACAATGAGCAGTACTTC. This gives the protein CASRVLTGNNEQYF.

This clonotype was counted many times. This rearrangement joins TRBV18 to TRBJ2-7; 7 nucleotides align to TRBD2. Germline V lookup: CDR1 KGHSH, CDR2 LQKENI. J gave up 4 bases and V 2 bases, and 11 bases lay outside the gene matches. CDR3 length equals 16 residues. CDR3 DNA: TGTGCCAGCTCACCAATCCTTGCGGGAGAGTCTTACGAGCAGTACTTC. Its protein is CASSPILAGESYEQYF.

The rearrangement links TRBV20-1 to TRBJ2-2; TRBD1 agrees at 7 bases. After removal of 6 bases from V and 2 bases from J, the junction contained 6 bases not matched to a gene. From germline, CDR1 is DFQATT and CDR2 SNEGSKA (reference sequence). CDR3 length equals 14 residues. The CDR3 DNA follows: TGCAGTGCCACTGGGACAGTAAACACCGGGGAGCTGTTTTTT. Translating it yields CSATGTVNTGELFF.

With regard to this clonotype: A read error may produce the germline difference seen at one junction end. The genes are TRBV29-1 and TRBJ2-3, with D possibly being TRBD1 (6 bases). Germline V lookup: CDR1 SQVTM, CDR2 ANQGSEA. CDR3 size: 12 residues. CDR3 nucleotides: TGCAGCGACCGAGCAGGGGCAGATATGCAGTATTTT. This gives the protein CSDRAGADMQYF.

The V gene is TRBV7-9, the J gene TRBJ2-2, with 7 positions matching TRBD2. CDR3 length: 14 residues. CDR1 is SEHNR and CDR2 is FQNEAQ in the germline V gene (reference sequence). V gave up 7 bases and J gave up 1 base; unmatched junction bases: 3. The chain's CDR3 is CASMLAENTGELFF. The CDR3 DNA is TGTGCCAGCATGCTAGCGGAGAACACCGGGGAGCTGTTTTTT. Together with reference TRBV7-9 and TRBJ2-2, the CDR3 gives the full variable domain: DTGVSQNPRHKITKRGQNVTFRCDPISEHNRLYWYRQTLGQGPEFLTYFQNEAQLEKSRLLSDRFSAERPKGSFSTLEIQRTEQGDSAMYLCASMLAENTGELFFGEGSRLTVL.

For this clonotype: A much bigger clone sits one base away, suggesting this may be a read error. The chain uses TRBV20-1 and TRBJ1-2, with D tentatively TRBD1 (5 bases). Trimming removed 4 bases at V and 7 bases at J, with 16 bases between. Germline V gives CDR1 DFQATT, CDR2 SNEGSKA (reference sequence). This CDR3 contains 13 residues. Written as DNA, the CDR3 is TGCAGTGCTATCCCAGGCAGGGCAGCTGGCTACACCTTC. Protein: CSAIPGRAAGYTF.

The CDR3 sequence: CSARVGGSSQETQYF. Here the CDR3 DNA reads TGCAGTGCTAGAGTGGGGGGTTCCTCGCAAGAGACCCAGTACTTC. The chain recombines TRBV20-1 with TRBJ2-5, with D perhaps matching TRBD2 (6 bases). Germline values: CDR1 DFQATT, CDR2 SNEGSKA (reference sequence). Deletions cut 1 base from V and 2 bases from J, with 14 bases between. There are 15 residues in the CDR3.

The V gene is TRBV29-1, the J gene TRBJ2-5; 10 positions agree with TRBD1. The DNA end favors TRBJ2-7, so the J call may be wrong. From germline, CDR1 is SQVTM and CDR2 ANQGSEA. The CDR3 length is 13 residues. The CDR3 loop reads CSAHRDRGSEQYF. CDR3 nucleotides: TGCAGCGCACACCGGGACAGGGGTTCCGAGCAGTACTTC.

This clonotype was seen at least ten times. The chain joins TRBV6-5 to TRBJ2-1, with 7 nucleotides matching TRBD2. The CDR3 extends over 14 amino acids. Germline V gives CDR1 MNHEY, CDR2 SVGAGI. V lost 7 bases and J lost 7; bases outside the gene matches: 10. The CDR3 loop reads CASKSTSRRNEQFF. The CDR3 DNA reads TGTGCCAGCAAATCGACTAGCCGGCGGAATGAGCAGTTCTTC.

This clonotype was seen only a few times. The chain has TRBV5-1 and TRBJ2-2, with 10 bases lining up with TRBD1. CDR1 and CDR2 (germline): SGHRS, YFSETQ. The V segment lost 0 bases and the J segment 6 bases; nucleotides outside the gene matches: 5. CDR3 length: 16 residues. In DNA form, the CDR3 reads TGCGCCAGCAGCTTGGCGACAGGGGGCGACCCCGGGGAGCTGTTTTTT. This sequence encodes CASSLATGGDPGELFF.

The sample holds a few counts of this clonotype. The CDR3 region is CASSTGDGANVLTF. The CDR3 region has the DNA TGTGCCAGCAGCACAGGGGACGGGGCCAACGTCCTGACTTTC. The chain uses TRBV25-1 and TRBJ2-6; 7 bases agree with TRBD1. This CDR3 region has 14 residues. Trimming at V came to 6 bases and at J to 4 bases, leaving 3 bases not matched to a gene. Per germline, CDR1 MGHDK and CDR2 SYGVNS.

This clonotype has a count of ten or more. The chain has TRBV18 and TRBJ2-5; 7 bases align to TRBD1. Trimming removed 6 bases from V and 0 bases from J; junction bases left unmatched: 7. The CDR3 is 15 residues long. Germline assignment: CDR1 KGHSH and CDR2 LQKENI. The CDR3 reads CASSPGQTYQETQYF. DNA for the CDR3: TGTGCCAGCTCCCCGGGACAGACGTACCAAGAGACCCAGTACTTC.

The CDR3 DNA sequence: TGTGCCAGCTCACCAGCTTCCTGGAGTGGCACTGAAGCTTTCTTT. It specifies CASSPASWSGTEAFF. V usage is TRBV18 and J usage is TRBJ1-1; D is unresolved. Trimming removed 2 bases from V and 4 bases from J, with 14 bases in between. This CDR3 is 15 amino acids long. The germline gives CDR1 KGHSH, CDR2 LQKENI.

This clonotype has just a few counts. The rearrangement links TRBV20-1 to TRBJ2-7; no firm D call. CDR1 is DFQATT, CDR2 SNEGSKA, per germline (reference sequence). The CDR3 totals 13 residues. The ends were cut back, 0 bases at V and 2 bases at J, with 8 bases in the middle. The CDR3 is CSARDRQTYEQYF. The CDR3 DNA reads TGCAGTGCTAGAGATAGGCAGACCTACGAGCAGTACTTC.

The chain couples TRBV9 to TRBJ2-1, with a tentative D call TRBD2 (5 bases). V shed 0 bases and J shed 2 bases, with 9 bases lying between them. This CDR3 contains 15 residues. Germline-derived CDR1 and CDR2 are SGDLS and YYNGEE. The CDR3 coding sequence is TGTGCCAGCAGCGTAGACGGGGAAGCCTACAATGAGCAGTTCTTC. Its translation is CASSVDGEAYNEQFF.

This clonotype has just a few counts. A much larger clone sits a single nucleotide away, making a read error possible. V usage is TRBV7-3 and J usage is TRBJ2-5; 7 bases are a match to TRBD1. CDR1 and CDR2 (germline): SGHTA, FQGTGA. Trimming removed 5 bases from V and 11 bases from J; junction bases left unmatched: 11. The CDR3 consists of 13 residues. The CDR3 DNA reads TGTGCCAGCAGCAAACAGGGGTCCAATGAGCAGTACTTC. Its protein product is CASSKQGSNEQYF.

J is TRBJ1-1 and V is TRBV7-9; 7 bases align to TRBD1. The V gene's germline CDR1 is SEHNR and CDR2 FQNEAQ (reference sequence). V was clipped by 1 base and J by 4 bases; unmatched bases: 3. The CDR3 contains 14 residues. CDR3 nucleotides: TGTGCCAGCAGCTTAGTATACAGGGGCACTGAAGCTTTCTTT. It encodes CASSLVYRGTEAFF.

The V call is TRBV20-1, the J call TRBJ1-5; TRBD1 matches at 7 bases. Germline trimming cut 1 base from V and 0 bases from J; bases unmatched to any gene: 6. The CDR3 runs 16 residues. Germline CDR1 reads DFQATT; CDR2 reads SNEGSKA (reference sequence). The chain's CDR3 is CSARVTDRVSNQPQHF. CDR3 DNA: TGCAGTGCTAGAGTCACAGACAGGGTTAGCAATCAGCCCCAGCATTTT.

This clonotype appeared many times. This rearrangement joins TRBV7-6 to TRBJ1-4; D perhaps matches TRBD1 (5 bases). The CDR3 has 15 residues. CDR1 and CDR2 from the germline V gene are SGHVS and FNYEAQ. V was pared by 6 bases and J by 5 bases, with 16 bases between. The CDR3 coding sequence is TGTGCCAGCAGTCCTTCAATCGGGGCGAATGAAAAACTGTTTTTT. Amino acids: CASSPSIGANEKLFF.

At least ten counts were recorded for this clonotype. This sequence joins TRBV5-6 and TRBJ2-1; the match to TRBD1 covers 12 bases. V trimming: 3 bases; J trimming: 10 bases; junction bases outside the gene matches: 8. CDR1 SGHDT and CDR2 YYEEEE come from the germline V gene. CDR3 length: 15 residues. In DNA, the CDR3 is TGTGCCAGCAGCTGGGTTCCCGGGACAGGGGGCGAGCAGTTCTTC. It is translated as CASSWVPGTGGEQFF.

Concerning this clonotype: Germline and junction disagree at one end, which may indicate a read error. The rearrangement joins TRBV2 to TRBJ2-1; no clear D gene. The CDR3 runs 13 residues. From germline, CDR1 is SNHLY and CDR2 FYNNEI. The CDR3 protein is CTSNQETGNEQFF. The CDR3 DNA is TGTACCAGCAACCAAGAGACGGGCAATGAGCAGTTCTTC.